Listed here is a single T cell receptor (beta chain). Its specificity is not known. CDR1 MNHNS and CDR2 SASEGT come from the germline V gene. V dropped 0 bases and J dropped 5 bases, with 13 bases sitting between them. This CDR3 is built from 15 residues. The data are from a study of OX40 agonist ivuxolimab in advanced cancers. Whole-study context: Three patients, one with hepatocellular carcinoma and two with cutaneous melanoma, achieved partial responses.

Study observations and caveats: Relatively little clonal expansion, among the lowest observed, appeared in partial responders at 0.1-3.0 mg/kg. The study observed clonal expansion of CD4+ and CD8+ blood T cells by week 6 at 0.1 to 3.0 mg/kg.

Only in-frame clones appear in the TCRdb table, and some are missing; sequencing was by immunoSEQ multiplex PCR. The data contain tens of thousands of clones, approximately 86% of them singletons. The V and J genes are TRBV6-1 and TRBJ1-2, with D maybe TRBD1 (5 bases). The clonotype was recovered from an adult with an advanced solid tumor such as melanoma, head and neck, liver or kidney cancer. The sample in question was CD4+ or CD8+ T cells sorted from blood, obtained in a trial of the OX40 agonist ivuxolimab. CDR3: CASSEAFGGVYGYTF. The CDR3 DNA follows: TGTGCCAGCAGTGAAGCATTCGGAGGGGTATATGGCTACACCTTC.